One and the same sample provided the 30 T cell receptor beta chains below, sequenced in a study of blood T cell repertoires in COVID-19. Libraries were prepared by immunoSEQ multiplex PCR; TCRdb keeps only in-frame clonotypes and omits some of them. The sample holds some 150,000 clones, roughly 89% seen once. Sequenced input: peripheral blood. The receptors stem from a man aged 60 to 75 with active or convalescent COVID-19.

The chain uses TRBV19 and TRBJ1-5; D is ambiguous. Trimming took 9 bases from V and 3 from J, leaving 21 bases between them. CDR3 size: 16 residues. Germline V CDR1 and CDR2: LNHDA, SQIVND (reference sequence). This CDR3 is CASSWRPGADNQPQHF. The CDR3 bases are TGTGCCAGCTCGTGGCGGCCGGGTGCTGACAATCAGCCCCAGCATTTT.

A single count supports this clone. The chain couples TRBV23-1 to TRBJ2-7; 7 nucleotides agree with TRBD2. TRBV23-1 is annotated as an ORF whose role is uncertain. The J segment lost 0 bases and the V segment lost 6 bases, leaving 2 bases of the junction unmatched. The CDR3 sequence is 13 residues long. The CDR3 sequence is CASRGEGSYEQYF. The CDR3 DNA sequence: TGCGCCAGCAGAGGGGAGGGCTCCTACGAGCAGTACTTC.

This clone is a singleton in its sample. The V call is TRBV19, the J call TRBJ1-5; the D gene is possibly TRBD1 (6 bases). This CDR3 is built from 14 residues. In germline, CDR1 is LNHDA, CDR2 SQIVND (reference sequence). Trimming cost V 4 bases and J 6 bases, with 13 bases left between them. The CDR3 reads CASSTRGMSQPQHF. CDR3 bases: TGTGCCAGTAGTACAAGGGGGATGAGTCAGCCCCAGCATTTT.

This chain connects TRBV19 to TRBJ1-5; TRBD1 might be the D (5 bases). This CDR3 region has 14 residues. The germline V gene has CDR1 LNHDA and CDR2 SQIVND (reference sequence). Trimming shortened V by 3 bases and J by 5 bases, and 11 bases separated the two germline ends. CDR3 residues: CASSMQGAYQPQHF. The CDR3 DNA sequence: TGTGCCAGTAGTATGCAAGGGGCTTATCAGCCCCAGCATTTT.

The chain employs TRBV28 and TRBJ2-7, with 12 bases lining up with TRBD2. The CDR3 is made up of 15 amino acids. The germline V gene has CDR1 MDHEN and CDR2 SYDVKM. V lost 6 bases, J lost 3 bases, and 6 bases stayed unmatched. CDR3 amino acids: CASRMTSGSYYEQYF. The CDR3 DNA reads as TGTGCCAGCAGGATGACTAGCGGGAGCTACTACGAGCAGTACTTC.

The V gene is TRBV20-1, the J gene TRBJ2-5; D is ambiguous. V was pared by 7 bases and J by 5 bases, with 11 bases between. CDR1 and CDR2 from the germline V gene are DFQATT and SNEGSKA (reference sequence). The CDR3 consists of 11 residues. The CDR3 bases are TGCAGTGGTCGGGTACCGGAGACCCAGTACTTC. Translation: CSGRVPETQYF.

The count of this clone is one. This chain links TRBV7-2 with TRBJ1-6, with D perhaps matching TRBD1 (6 bases). V dropped 2 bases and J dropped 10 bases, with 15 bases sitting between them. The CDR3 runs to 15 residues. CDR1 is SGHTA and CDR2 is FQGNSA in the germline V gene. CDR3 protein: CASSLIPRGGSPLHF. The CDR3 region has the DNA TGTGCCAGCAGCTTAATACCCAGGGGAGGGTCACCCCTCCACTTT.

The chain employs TRBV4-2 and TRBJ2-2; 7 bases line up with TRBD2. After removal of 3 bases from V and 2 bases from J, the junction contained 6 bases not matched to a gene. This CDR3 is 16 amino acids long. Per the germline V gene, CDR1 is LGHNA and CDR2 is YNFKEQ. The CDR3 protein is CASSHRDYLNTGELFF. The CDR3 nucleotides read TGTGCCAGCAGCCACCGGGACTACCTCAACACCGGGGAGCTGTTTTTT.

V usage is TRBV5-1 and J usage is TRBJ2-5; TRBD1 agrees at 8 bases. Germline V lookup: CDR1 SGHRS, CDR2 YFSETQ. V shed 4 bases, J shed 2 bases, and the junction held 7 bases outside the gene matches. This CDR3 region has 15 residues. DNA for the CDR3: TGCGCCAGCAGCCAGGGGGCAACTTTTCAAGAGACCCAGTACTTC. Translating it yields CASSQGATFQETQYF.

The chain has TRBV12-3 or TRBV12-4 and TRBJ1-5; unclear D gene. CDR3 length equals 13 residues. The V gene lost 2 bases and the J gene lost 6 bases, with 8 bases spanning the gap. CDR3 in amino acids: CASSLTTSQPQHF. In DNA form, the CDR3 reads TGTGCCAGCAGTTTAACTACCTCTCAGCCCCAGCATTTT.

V gene TRBV30 combines with J gene TRBJ1-2; D gene ambiguous. Trimming took off 2 bases at V and 5 bases at J, with 15 bases between the two ends. The CDR3 runs 14 residues. CDR1 GTSNPN and CDR2 SVGIG come from the germline V gene (reference sequence). The CDR3, as DNA: TGTGCCTGGAGTCCCGTCGGGGTGGGGTATGGCTACACCTTC. Encoded protein: CAWSPVGVGYGYTF.

The chain employs TRBV21-1 and TRBJ2-1; TRBD2 is the table's D call, not checked against the DNA. TRBV21-1 represents a pseudogene. The CDR3 has 15 residues. Written as DNA, the CDR3 is TGTGCCAGCAGACGACTAGCGGGGCCGAACAATGAGCAGTTCTTC. Residues: CASRRLAGPNNEQFF.

This clone has a handful of counts. The chain employs TRBV5-1 and TRBJ1-4; possibly TRBD1 for D (6 bases). This CDR3 contains 15 residues. Trimming took off 1 base at V and 8 bases at J, with 15 bases between the two ends. CDR1 and CDR2 from the germline V gene are SGHRS and YFSETQ. DNA of the CDR3: TGCGCCAGCAGCTTGACCGGACAGTCCGGCGAAAAACTGTTTTTT. This gives the protein CASSLTGQSGEKLFF.

The rearrangement uses TRBV28 and TRBJ2-7, with 10 positions matching TRBD1. Per germline, CDR1 MDHEN and CDR2 SYDVKM. J was trimmed by 2 bases and V by 4 bases; bases with no gene match: 5. The CDR3 length is 15 residues. CDR3 amino acids: CASSSPGTGAYEQYF. The DNA for the CDR3 is TGTGCCAGCAGTTCGCCCGGGACAGGGGCCTACGAGCAGTACTTC. The variable domain in full, with the rest retrieved from reference TRBV28 and TRBJ2-7, is DVKVTQSSRYLVKRTGEKVFLECVQDMDHENMFWYRQDPGLGLRLIYFSYDVKMKEKGDIPEGYSVSREKKERFSLILESASTNQTSMYLCASSSPGTGAYEQYFGPGTRLTVT.

The chain combines TRBV6-1 with TRBJ1-1; D remains ambiguous. The CDR3 extends over 19 amino acids. The germline V gene encodes CDR1 MNHNS and CDR2 SASEGT. Trimming left V 2 bases short and J 4 bases short, with 26 bases between. This CDR3 reads CASSENPPHPAAVVTEAFF. CDR3 coding DNA: TGTGCCAGCAGTGAAAACCCCCCCCATCCAGCGGCGGTGGTCACTGAAGCTTTCTTT.

The rearrangement links TRBV5-6 to TRBJ1-5; no clear D. The CDR3 contains 15 residues. The germline V gene encodes CDR1 SGHDT and CDR2 YYEEEE. V lost 1 base to trimming and J lost 1 base, with 9 bases between them. Here the CDR3 reads CASSLWQASNQPQHF. The CDR3 nucleotides read TGTGCCAGCAGCTTGTGGCAGGCCAGCAATCAGCCCCAGCATTTT.

This chain connects TRBV28 to TRBJ1-6; D call uncertain. The V gene lost 5 bases and the J gene lost 5 bases, with 7 bases spanning the gap. CDR1 and CDR2 from the germline V gene are MDHEN and SYDVKM. This CDR3 comprises 13 residues. DNA of the CDR3: TGTGCCAGCAGTACGCGGGATAATTCACCCCTCCACTTT. It is translated as CASSTRDNSPLHF.

The CDR3 reads CATSDGGFWNEQFF. The DNA of the CDR3 is TGTGCCACCAGCGATGGGGGGTTCTGGAATGAGCAGTTCTTC. The chain links TRBV24-1 to TRBJ2-1; tentative D call: TRBD2 (6 bases). Trimming removed 7 bases from V and 7 bases from J, with 16 bases in between. Germline lookup yields CDR1 KGHDR and CDR2 SFDVKD. The CDR3 has 14 amino acids.

The chain combines TRBV7-9 with TRBJ1-6; 8 nucleotides align to TRBD1. With V trimmed by 1 base and J by 6 bases, 8 bases remained unmatched. CDR1 is SEHNR and CDR2 is FQNEAQ in the germline V gene (reference sequence). CDR3 length equals 17 residues. CDR3 loop: CASSLGAGGESNSPLHF. CDR3 in DNA: TGTGCCAGCAGCTTAGGGGCAGGGGGCGAATCTAATTCACCCCTCCACTTT.

This chain uses TRBV18 with TRBJ1-1; TRBD1 matches 10 bases. The length of the CDR3 is 15 residues. CDR1 KGHSH and CDR2 LQKENI come from the germline V gene. Trimming cost V 1 base and J 5 bases; bases outside gene matches: 4. CDR3 sequence: CASSPRDRGYTEAFF. CDR3 nucleotides: TGTGCCAGCTCACCACGGGACAGGGGATATACTGAAGCTTTCTTT.

The rearrangement uses TRBV28 and TRBJ1-4; TRBD1 might be the D (5 bases). The CDR3 loop spans 13 amino acids. V lost 7 bases and J 7 bases, leaving 13 bases between the germline ends. Germline V lookup: CDR1 MDHEN, CDR2 SYDVKM. CDR3 protein: CASTSGGGEKLFF. The CDR3 DNA follows: TGTGCCAGCACCTCCGGGGGGGGTGAAAAACTGTTTTTT. Complete variable domain (other parts from reference TRBV28 and TRBJ1-4): DVKVTQSSRYLVKRTGEKVFLECVQDMDHENMFWYRQDPGLGLRLIYFSYDVKMKEKGDIPEGYSVSREKKERFSLILESASTNQTSMYLCASTSGGGEKLFFGSGTQLSVL.

This chain connects TRBV7-8 to TRBJ2-7, with a tentative D call TRBD1 (7 bases). The V gene lost 4 bases and the J gene lost 1 base, with 14 bases spanning the gap. The CDR3 is made up of 15 amino acids. From germline, CDR1 is SGHVS and CDR2 FQNEAQ. CDR3 DNA: TGTGCCAGCAGCTCGCCAGCAGGGGGGTCCTACGAGCAGTACTTC. Protein sequence: CASSSPAGGSYEQYF.

The CDR3 DNA reads TGCAGCGCCCTTGGGGGGAACTATGGCTACACCTTC. It translates to CSALGGNYGYTF. J is TRBJ1-2 and V is TRBV29-1; weak D call: TRBD1 (5 bases). Between the trimmed V and J ends, which lost 7 bases and 2 bases, there was a span of 11 bases. The CDR3 is 12 residues long. Germline CDR1 is SQVTM and CDR2 is ANQGSEA.

This sequence joins TRBV5-1 and TRBJ1-1, with 7 positions matching TRBD1. The CDR3 consists of 13 residues. Looked up from germline, CDR1 is SGHRS and CDR2 is YFSETQ. Losses at the gene ends were 2 bases for V and 6 bases for J; bases not matched to a gene: 4. In DNA, the CDR3 is TGCGCCAGCAGCTTCGGGGACAGTTCTGAAGCTTTCTTT. Encoded protein: CASSFGDSSEAFF.

The chain links TRBV2 to TRBJ2-6; D is uncertain. Per the germline V gene, CDR1 is SNHLY and CDR2 is FYNNEI. V lost 7 bases, J lost 3 bases, and 4 bases lay in between. This CDR3 region has 12 residues. This CDR3 is CASTGGANVLTF. The CDR3 DNA sequence: TGTGCCAGCACGGGTGGGGCCAACGTCCTGACTTTC.

The J gene is TRBJ1-6, the V gene TRBV10-3; 12 nucleotides line up with TRBD1. The CDR3 totals 15 residues. Germline assignment: CDR1 ENHRY and CDR2 SYGVKD. The V segment lost 6 bases and the J segment 7 bases; nucleotides outside the gene matches: 4. The chain's CDR3 is CAISGTGGQNSPLHF. The CDR3 DNA sequence: TGTGCCATCAGCGGGACAGGGGGCCAGAATTCACCCCTCCACTTT.

The chain carries TRBV25-1 and TRBJ2-7; D gene ambiguous. Germline V gives CDR1 MGHDK, CDR2 SYGVNS. The CDR3 is made up of 13 amino acids. V gave up 2 bases and J gave up 3 bases, with 8 bases separating them. CDR3 DNA sequence: TGTGCCAGCAGTGAACGAAACTTCTACGAGCAGTACTTC. The encoded protein is CASSERNFYEQYF.

The chain recombines TRBV13 with TRBJ1-6, with TRBD1 matching 7 bases. CDR3 size: 16 residues. V shed 5 bases, J shed 7 bases, and the junction held 11 bases outside the gene matches. Looked up from germline, CDR1 is PRHDT and CDR2 is FYEKMQ (reference sequence). Written as DNA, the CDR3 is TGTGCCAGCAGCGCCTACAGGGGCCCTGGCAATTCACCCCTCCACTTT. Translated: CASSAYRGPGNSPLHF.

The V gene is TRBV27, the J gene TRBJ2-3; tentatively, D is TRBD2 (6 bases). This CDR3 has 16 residues. Germline V gives CDR1 MNHEY, CDR2 SMNVEV (reference sequence). The V end was cut by 5 bases, the J end by 5 bases, with 20 bases between. The CDR3 region is CASSPGLGRGGDTQYF. In DNA, the CDR3 is TGTGCCAGCAGTCCGGGACTCGGAAGGGGCGGAGATACGCAGTATTTT.

This rearrangement joins TRBV6-5 to TRBJ1-3; D uncertain. The CDR3 is 14 residues long. Deletions cut 5 bases from V and 4 bases from J, with 12 bases between. Germline-derived CDR1 and CDR2 are MNHEY and SVGAGI. The CDR3 DNA reads as TGTGCCAGCAGTCCGGACGGAGGAGGAAACACCATATATTTT. It is translated as CASSPDGGGNTIYF.